One sample yielded the 14 T cell receptor beta chains listed below, sequenced in a study of vaccination effects on CD4 cells after COVID-19. Peptide-pool stimulation followed by sequencing identified expanded antigen-specific CD4+ clonotypes in the ViraFEST assay. Investigators separated out CD4+ T cells once around nine days of culture had passed. Vaccine recipients, nucleocapsid antibody negative, had no prior SARS-CoV-2 infection. Antigen specificity for these receptors is unknown. Clones were read by immunoSEQ multiplex PCR, and TCRdb kept only the in-frame ones, dropping some. Altogether about 24,000 clones are present, roughly 70% being singletons, with the ten largest covering around 3.5%. The sequencing used CD4+ T cells from PBMCs cultured with SARS-CoV-2 spike peptides, collected before COVID-19 vaccination. The source of these receptors is a human donor who received a COVID-19 vaccine.

This clone has more than one count but fewer than ten. This sequence joins TRBV3-1 (or the pseudogene TRBV3-2) and TRBJ1-2; 7 bases match TRBD1. This CDR3 spans 15 amino acids. With 5 bases clipped from V and 5 bases from J, the junction kept 11 bases outside the gene matches. CDR1 is LGHDT, CDR2 YNNKEL, per germline (reference sequence). The CDR3 sequence is CASSIHRDSSYGYTF. The CDR3 DNA is TGTGCCAGCAGCATACACCGGGACAGCTCGTATGGCTACACCTTC.

The genes are TRBV9 and TRBJ1-2; no clear D. The germline CDR1 and CDR2 sequences are SGDLS and YYNGEE. V lost 0 bases and J lost 4, with 4 bases in between. The CDR3 has 12 amino acids. The CDR3 region has the DNA TGTGCCAGCAGCGTAGAGGGCTATGGCTACACCTTC. Residues: CASSVEGYGYTF.

The genes are TRBV29-1 and TRBJ1-2; D might be TRBD1 (5 bases). V gave up 5 bases and J gave up 6 bases, with 13 bases separating them. Per the germline V gene, CDR1 is SQVTM and CDR2 is ANQGSEA. CDR3 length: 12 residues. CDR3 sequence: CSVNRDGDGYTF. The CDR3 bases are TGCAGCGTTAACCGGGACGGGGATGGCTACACCTTC.

V usage is TRBV7-2 and J usage is TRBJ1-6; no reliable D call. The CDR3 has 14 residues. The V gene's germline CDR1 is SGHTA and CDR2 FQGNSA. Trimming removed 1 base at V and 9 bases at J, with 10 bases between. The CDR3 DNA reads TGTGCCAGCAGCTTAGGTGGCGGGGTTTCACCCCTCCACTTT. Translated: CASSLGGGVSPLHF.

The V gene is TRBV10-3, the J gene TRBJ1-2; a possible D gene is TRBD1 (6 bases). The CDR3 is 16 amino acids. Trimming removed 2 bases from V and 0 bases from J, with 13 bases in between. Germline lookup yields CDR1 ENHRY and CDR2 SYGVKD. In DNA, the CDR3 is TGTGCCATCAGTGAGCCTATAAGGGGGTCTAACTATGGCTACACCTTC. Protein: CAISEPIRGSNYGYTF.

This clone was observed a few times. The chain combines TRBV6-5 with TRBJ1-5, with D possibly matching TRBD1 (5 bases). Germline V gene lookup returns CDR1 MNHEY and CDR2 SVGAGI. The CDR3 contains 14 residues. V was clipped by 6 bases and J by 6 bases, with 15 bases between them. CDR3 nucleotides: TGTGCCAGCAGGGACGGGGGTAAGGGTCAGCCCCAGCATTTT. It codes for CASRDGGKGQPQHF.

The chain has TRBV25-1 and TRBJ2-5; D possibly corresponds to TRBD2 (7 bases). Trimming cost V 4 bases and J 6 bases, with 12 bases left between them. The CDR3 has 13 residues. The germline V gene encodes CDR1 MGHDK and CDR2 SYGVNS. DNA of the CDR3: TGTGCCAGCAGTGTAACAGGGACTAAGACCCAGTACTTC. It specifies CASSVTGTKTQYF.

This chain uses TRBV6-5 with TRBJ1-1; a weak D match, TRBD1 (5 bases). The CDR3 is made up of 15 amino acids. V dropped 4 bases and J dropped 5 bases, with 17 bases sitting between them. CDR1 is MNHEY and CDR2 is SVGAGI in the germline V gene. CDR3 sequence (DNA): TGTGCCAGCAGTTGGGGGACCATGACGGGTACTGAAGCTTTCTTT. Translation: CASSWGTMTGTEAFF.

The chain joins TRBV6-6 to TRBJ2-7; 10 bases align to TRBD2. Germline V gene lookup returns CDR1 MNHNY and CDR2 SVGAGI (reference sequence). CDR3 length: 15 amino acids. V was pared by 6 bases and J by 5 bases, with 10 bases of the junction left unmatched. CDR3 sequence (DNA): TGTGCCAGCAGAAAAAAAGCGGGAGGGAGTGACGAGCAGTACTTC. Translated, it gives CASRKKAGGSDEQYF.

J is TRBJ1-4 and V is TRBV3-1 (or the pseudogene TRBV3-2); D gene ambiguous. CDR3 length: 13 residues. Germline CDR1 is LGHDT and CDR2 is YNNKEL (reference sequence). The V end lost 4 bases, the J end lost 7 bases, and 10 bases lay between the germline ends. The CDR3 protein is CASSPRRSEKLFF. The DNA for the CDR3 is TGTGCCAGCAGCCCCCGAAGAAGTGAAAAACTGTTTTTT.

The V call is TRBV19, the J call TRBJ2-7; 9 bases are shared with TRBD2. The CDR3 length is 15 residues. Germline V lookup: CDR1 LNHDA, CDR2 SQIVND (reference sequence). V was clipped by 4 bases and J by 3 bases; unmatched bases: 7. The CDR3 loop reads CASSTHSGRGYEQYF. The CDR3 DNA reads as TGTGCCAGTAGTACTCATAGCGGGAGAGGCTACGAGCAGTACTTC.

The chain carries TRBV3-1 (or the pseudogene TRBV3-2) and TRBJ1-5; D call uncertain. The V end lost 2 bases, the J end lost 7 bases, and 9 bases lay between the germline ends. The V gene's germline CDR1 is LGHDT and CDR2 YNNKEL (reference sequence). The CDR3 covers 13 residues. The CDR3 bases are TGTGCCAGCAGCCAATACAGTGCGCAGCCCCAGCATTTT. Protein sequence: CASSQYSAQPQHF.

The sample holds a few counts of this clone. The chain employs TRBV5-5 and TRBJ1-5; D remains ambiguous. V was clipped by 0 bases and J by 3 bases, with 10 bases between them. The CDR3 spans 15 residues. Germline V CDR1 and CDR2: SGHKS, YYEKEE (reference sequence). CDR3 bases: TGTGCCAGCAGCTTGGCGACAACCCTCAATCAGCCCCAGCATTTT. Translation: CASSLATTLNQPQHF.

This chain uses TRBV25-1 with TRBJ2-7; tentative D call: TRBD1 (5 bases). Germline CDR1 reads MGHDK; CDR2 reads SYGVNS. Between the trimmed V and J ends, which lost 6 bases and 0 bases, there was a span of 9 bases. This CDR3 region has 13 residues. The CDR3 sequence: CASRPTGSYEQYF. Written as DNA, the CDR3 is TGTGCCAGCAGGCCCACAGGCTCCTACGAGCAGTACTTC.